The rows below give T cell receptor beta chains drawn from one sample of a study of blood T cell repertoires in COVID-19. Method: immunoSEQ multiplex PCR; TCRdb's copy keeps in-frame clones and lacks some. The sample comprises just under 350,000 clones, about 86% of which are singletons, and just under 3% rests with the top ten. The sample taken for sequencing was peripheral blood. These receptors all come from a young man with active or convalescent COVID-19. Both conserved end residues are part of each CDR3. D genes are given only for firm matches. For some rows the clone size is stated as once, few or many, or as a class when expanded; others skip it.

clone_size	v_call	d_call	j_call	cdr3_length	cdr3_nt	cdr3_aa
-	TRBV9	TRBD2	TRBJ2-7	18	TGTGCCAGCAGCGTATCGCGGTGGTGGCGGGAGGTGAAGTACGAGCAGTACTTC	CASSVSRWWREVKYEQYF
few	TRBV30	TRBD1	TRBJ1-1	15	TGTGCCTGGAGCCTGGGCAGGGGGTTTACGACTGAAGCTTTCTTT	CAWSLGRGFTTEAFF
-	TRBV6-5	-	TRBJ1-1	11	TGTGCCAGCATCCGGCTCGGGGAAGCTTTCTTT	CASIRLGEAFF
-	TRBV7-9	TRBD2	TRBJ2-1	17	TGTGCCAGCAGCTCCGGACTAGCGGGAGGTGCATACAATGAGCAGTTCTTC	CASSSGLAGGAYNEQFF
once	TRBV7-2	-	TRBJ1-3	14	TGTGCCAGCAGCAGAAGCTCCTCTGGAAACACCATATATTTT	CASSRSSSGNTIYF
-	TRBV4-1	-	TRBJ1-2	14	TGCGCCAGCAGCCAGACAGTAGCTAACTATGGCTACACCTTC	CASSQTVANYGYTF
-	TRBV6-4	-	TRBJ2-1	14	TGTGCCAGCAGTGAGGGCTCCCCATACAATGAGCAGTTCTTC	CASSEGSPYNEQFF
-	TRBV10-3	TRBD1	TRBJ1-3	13	TGTGCCATCAGCCCGGGACAGAGGGACACCATATATTTT	CAISPGQRDTIYF
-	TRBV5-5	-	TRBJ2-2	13	TGTGCCAGCAGGGAGTTGAACACCGGGGAGCTGTTTTTT	CASRELNTGELFF
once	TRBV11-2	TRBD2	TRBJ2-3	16	TGTGCCAGCCATCTTTTAGCGGGAGGGCCCCCAGATACGCAGTATTTT	CASHLLAGGPPDTQYF
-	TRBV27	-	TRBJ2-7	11	TGTGCCAGCCGTTCAGGCCACGAGCAGTACTTC	CASRSGHEQYF
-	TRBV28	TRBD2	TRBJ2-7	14	TGTGCCAGCAGTTTATCGCGGGAGTTGTTCGAGCAGTACTTC	CASSLSRELFEQYF
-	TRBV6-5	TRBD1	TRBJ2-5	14	TGTGCCAGCAGTCCTACAGGGGGGCGGGAGACCCAGTACTTC	CASSPTGGRETQYF
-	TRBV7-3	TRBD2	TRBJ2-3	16	TGTGCCAGCAGCTTAAGTAGCGGGGGCCCCCCAGATACGCAGTATTTT	CASSLSSGGPPDTQYF
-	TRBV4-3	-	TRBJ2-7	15	TGCGCCAGCAGCCAAGGGTGGGGGGGCGGTTACGAGCAGTACTTC	CASSQGWGGGYEQYF
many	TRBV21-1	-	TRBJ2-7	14	TGTGCCAGCAGCAAGTCCAGTGTCTCCTACGAGCAGTACTTC	CASSKSSVSYEQYF
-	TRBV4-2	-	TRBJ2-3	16	TGTGCCAGCAGCCAAGATGCCTCCGCGAGCACAGATACGCAGTATTTT	CASSQDASASTDTQYF
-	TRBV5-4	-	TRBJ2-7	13	TGTGCCAGCAGCTTCACGGACGGGAGTGAGCAGTACTTC	CASSFTDGSEQYF
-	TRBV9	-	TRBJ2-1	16	TGTGCCAGCAGCGCCGGACTCTCCAGCTCCTACAATGAGCAGTTCTTC	CASSAGLSSSYNEQFF
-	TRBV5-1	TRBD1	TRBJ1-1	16	TGCGCCAGCAGCTTTCGGACAGGCGGCACGAACACTGAAGCTTTCTTT	CASSFRTGGTNTEAFF
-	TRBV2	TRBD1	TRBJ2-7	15	TGTGCCAGCAGTGAAGTTAGGACAGGTACCCTCGAGCAGTACTTC	CASSEVRTGTLEQYF
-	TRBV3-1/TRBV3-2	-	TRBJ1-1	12	TGTGCCAGCAGCCAACTTAACACTGAAGCTTTCTTT	CASSQLNTEAFF
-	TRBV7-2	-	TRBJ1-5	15	TGTGCCAGCAGCTTAGCAAAAGGGGGTAACCAGCCCCAGCATTTT	CASSLAKGGNQPQHF
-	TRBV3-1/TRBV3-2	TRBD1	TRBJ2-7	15	TGTGCCAGCAGCCAAGGCCGGGACAGGTTCTACGAGCAGTACTTC	CASSQGRDRFYEQYF
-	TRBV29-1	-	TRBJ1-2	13	TGCAGCGTCCTGGAGGGTTCCCCGGGTGGCTACACCTTC	CSVLEGSPGGYTF
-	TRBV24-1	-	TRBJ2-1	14	TGTGCCACCAGCGCCGCGGGACAGTACAATGAGCAGTTCTTC	CATSAAGQYNEQFF
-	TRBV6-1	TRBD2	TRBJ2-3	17	TGTGCCAGCAGTGAAGCTTCCTGGCGGGGGGGCCGGGATACGCAGTATTTT	CASSEASWRGGRDTQYF
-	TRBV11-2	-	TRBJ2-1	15	TGTGCCAGCAGCTTAGTGGCGGGCTCCTACAATGAGCAGTTCTTC	CASSLVAGSYNEQFF
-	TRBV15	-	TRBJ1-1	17	TGTGCCACCAGCAGAGATCGTGTGACCCAAAGGGGCACTGAAGCTTTCTTT	CATSRDRVTQRGTEAFF
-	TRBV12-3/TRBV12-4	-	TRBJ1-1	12	TGTGCCAGCAGTACGACGGGCACTGAAGCTTTCTTT	CASSTTGTEAFF
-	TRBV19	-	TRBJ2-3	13	TGTGCCAGTAGTATAGGGGGCCAAGGTACGCAGTATTTT	CASSIGGQGTQYF
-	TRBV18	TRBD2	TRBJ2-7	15	TGTGCCAGCTCACGGACTAGCGGGACGGTCCACGAGCAGTACTTC	CASSRTSGTVHEQYF
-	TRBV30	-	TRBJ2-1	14	TGTGCCTGGAGTCACGGGAGCTCCTACAATGAGCAGTTCTTC	CAWSHGSSYNEQFF
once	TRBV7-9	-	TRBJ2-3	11	TGTGCCAGCAGCAGACGGGTCACGCAGTATTTT	CASSRRVTQYF
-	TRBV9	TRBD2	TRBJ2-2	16	TGTGCCAGCAGCGCATTCGGGAGGGGAAGCACCGGGGAGCTGTTTTTT	CASSAFGRGSTGELFF
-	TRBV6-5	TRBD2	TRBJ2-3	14	TGTGCCAGCAGTTCACTAGCGGGAGTAGATACGCAGTATTTT	CASSSLAGVDTQYF
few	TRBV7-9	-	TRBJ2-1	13	TGTGCCAGCAGCTTCCCAGGATCCCATGAGCAGTTCTTC	CASSFPGSHEQFF
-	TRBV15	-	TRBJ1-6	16	TGTGCCACCAGCAGAGGTCCTAGCTCCTATAATTCACCCCTCCACTTT	CATSRGPSSYNSPLHF
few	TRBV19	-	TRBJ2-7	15	TGTGCCAGTAGTCAAGGGCGGGCCAGCTCCTACGAGCAGTACTTC	CASSQGRASSYEQYF
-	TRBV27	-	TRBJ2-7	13	TGTGCCAGCAGCCTTCGGGGAGGGGGGGGGCAGTACTTC	CASSLRGGGGQYF
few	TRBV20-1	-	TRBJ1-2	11	TGCAGTGCTAGACGGAACTATGGCTACACCTTC	CSARRNYGYTF
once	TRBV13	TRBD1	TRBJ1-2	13	TGTGCCAGCGGCTCGACAGGGGACTATGGCTACACCTTC	CASGSTGDYGYTF
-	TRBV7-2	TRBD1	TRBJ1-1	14	TGTGCCAGCAGCTTGGGACAGGGAAACACTGAAGCTTTCTTT	CASSLGQGNTEAFF
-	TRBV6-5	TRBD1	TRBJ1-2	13	TGTGCCAGCAGGGGGGACAGGTACTATGGCTACACCTTC	CASRGDRYYGYTF
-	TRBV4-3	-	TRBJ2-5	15	TGCGCCAGCAGCCAAGATGTGGGGGGTTGGGAGACCCAGTACTTC	CASSQDVGGWETQYF
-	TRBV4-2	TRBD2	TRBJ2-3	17	TGTGCCAGCAGCCAAGACCCCAGCGGGGGGGCCGTAGATACGCAGTATTTT	CASSQDPSGGAVDTQYF
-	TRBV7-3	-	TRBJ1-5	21	TGTGCCAGCAGCCGGTGGTGGGGGACACCGGACCGTGAGATTAACAATCAGCCCCAGCATTTT	CASSRWWGTPDREINNQPQHF
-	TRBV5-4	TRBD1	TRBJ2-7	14	TGTGCCAGCAGCGCGGGACAGGCTACCTACGAGCAGTACTTC	CASSAGQATYEQYF
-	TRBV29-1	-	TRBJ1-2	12	TGCAGCGTGCCCCGAGGGGGCTATGGCTACACCTTC	CSVPRGGYGYTF
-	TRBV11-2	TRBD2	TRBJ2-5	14	TGTGCCAGCAGGGTCGCCGGGGGGAAGGAGACCCAGTACTTC	CASRVAGGKETQYF
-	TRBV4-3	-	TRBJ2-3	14	TGCGCCAGCAGTGGGAGTACGAGCACAGATACGCAGTATTTT	CASSGSTSTDTQYF
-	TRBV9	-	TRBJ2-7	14	TGTGCCAGCAGCGGCCGGTCTGACTCCTACGAGCAGTACTTC	CASSGRSDSYEQYF
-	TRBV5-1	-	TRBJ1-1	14	TGCGCCAGCAGCTGGCGGAGGGGGAACACTGAAGCTTTCTTT	CASSWRRGNTEAFF
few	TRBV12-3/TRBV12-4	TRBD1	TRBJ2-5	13	TGTGCCAGCAGATGGACAGGGAAGGGGACCCAGTACTTC	CASRWTGKGTQYF
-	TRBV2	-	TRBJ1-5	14	TGTGCCAGCGCCCAGGGATATAGCAATCAGCCCCAGCATTTT	CASAQGYSNQPQHF
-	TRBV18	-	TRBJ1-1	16	TGTGCCAGCTCACCTTCCGGACAGCCGATGAACACTGAAGCTTTCTTT	CASSPSGQPMNTEAFF
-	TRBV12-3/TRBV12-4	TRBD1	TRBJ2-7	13	TGTGCCAGCAGACAGGGGGCTTCCTACGAGCAGTACTTC	CASRQGASYEQYF
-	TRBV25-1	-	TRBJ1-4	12	TGTGCCAGCAGCGCGGCCTCTGAAAAACTGTTTTTT	CASSAASEKLFF